These T cell receptor beta chains were read from a single sample in a study of T-cell reconstitution after alpha-beta-depleted transplantation in children. TCRdb re-called the PCR reads with MiXCR, one entry per CDR3 protein. The sample carries hundreds of thousands of distinct CDR3 sequences, 30% to 35% recorded once. The input for sequencing was PBMCs from the stem cell graft donor, taken from the stem cell graft. These receptors were taken from a human donor who donated a stem cell graft to a child with aplastic anemia. CDR3s include the opening cysteine and the closing phenylalanine or tryptophan. Fields, in order: V gene, D gene, J gene, clone size, CDR3 protein, CDR3 DNA. D genes are given only for firm matches. Clone size appears in some rows only: once, few, many, or a class for an expanded clone.

TRBV20-1	TRBD1	TRBJ1-1	NA	CSAKLQGANTEAFF	TGCAGTGCCAAGTTGCAGGGGGCGAACACTGAAGCTTTCTTT
TRBV7-2	NA	TRBJ2-4	NA	CASSLARQISKNIQYF	TGTGCCAGCAGCTTAGCGCGACAGATATCCAAAAACATTCAGTACTTC
TRBV5-1	NA	TRBJ2-5	NA	CASSLAGTPRETQYF	TGCGCCAGCAGCTTGGCCGGGACCCCGAGGGAGACCCAGTACTTC
TRBV15	NA	TRBJ2-1	few	CATSRDRASGLSLREQFF	TGTGCCACCAGCAGAGATCGGGCTAGTGGATTAAGTCTCCGTGAGCAGTTCTTC
TRBV15	NA	TRBJ1-2	NA	CATSRDLGTVNGYTF	TGTGCCACCAGCAGAGATCTTGGGACGGTCAATGGCTACACCTTC
TRBV4-3	NA	TRBJ1-4	NA	CASSQVSPATNEKLFF	TGCGCCAGCAGCCAAGTTAGCCCTGCAACTAATGAAAAACTGTTTTTT
TRBV6-5	NA	TRBJ2-7	NA	CASSSNGVSTAIGIYEQYF	TGTGCCAGCAGTTCCAACGGGGTTAGCACAGCCATCGGGATCTACGAGCAGTACTTC
TRBV20-1	NA	TRBJ2-5	NA	CSASPYGSLETQYF	TGCAGTGCTAGCCCCTACGGGAGCCTGGAGACCCAGTACTTC
TRBV29-1	NA	TRBJ2-7	NA	CSVEDVGGHPYEQYF	TGCAGCGTTGAAGACGTGGGGGGACACCCCTACGAGCAGTACTTC
TRBV9	TRBD1	TRBJ1-1	NA	CASSPLGGGLTEAFF	TGTGCCAGCAGCCCCCTGGGAGGGGGCCTCACTGAAGCTTTCTTT
TRBV6-6	NA	TRBJ1-1	NA	CASSSGSNTEAFF	TGTGCCAGCAGTTCGGGATCCAACACTGAAGCTTTCTTT
TRBV9	TRBD1	TRBJ1-4	NA	CASSAGTGRRNEKLFF	TGTGCCAGCAGCGCCGGGACAGGGCGGAGGAATGAAAAACTGTTTTTT
TRBV29-1	NA	TRBJ1-1	few	CSVVRLGVSTEAFF	TGCAGCGTTGTAAGGCTCGGGGTTAGCACTGAAGCTTTCTTT
TRBV9	NA	TRBJ2-5	many	CASSVESYQETQYF	TGTGCCAGCAGCGTAGAGAGCTATCAAGAGACCCAGTACTTC
TRBV20-1	NA	TRBJ2-2	few	CSVAAGKVTHTGELFF	TGCAGTGTCGCGGCAGGGAAGGTGACCCACACCGGGGAGCTGTTTTTT
TRBV12-3/TRBV12-4	NA	TRBJ2-5	NA	CASRTAGGGPGTQYF	TGTGCCAGCAGGACCGCCGGTGGCGGCCCTGGGACCCAGTACTTC
TRBV29-1	NA	TRBJ1-4	few	CSVMTGPNEKLFF	TGCAGCGTCATGACAGGACCTAATGAAAAACTGTTTTTT
TRBV27	TRBD1	TRBJ1-1	NA	CASSPSRDRREAFF	TGTGCCAGCAGTCCCTCGAGGGACAGGAGGGAAGCTTTCTTT